Reported below is one T cell receptor (beta chain). Its antigen is currently unknown. Looked up from germline, CDR1 is ENHRY and CDR2 is SYGVKD. V lost 6 bases to trimming and J lost 1 base; unmatched junction nucleotides: 8. The CDR3 sequence is 15 residues long. These data come from a study of cytomegalovirus exposure and HLA in healthy donors. Overall study results and limits: V- and J-gene trimming in TCR beta was tied to a missense DCLRE1C variant by an analysis performed later.

PCR amplification relied on 60 Vbeta primers (plus 13 Jbeta primers). Clones were read by immunoSEQ multiplex PCR, and TCRdb kept only the in-frame ones, dropping some. The table lists 100,000 to 150,000 clones, 73% of them singletons, with around 2.1% in the top ten. The chain carries TRBV10-3 and TRBJ1-1; TRBD1 aligns across 7 bases. The receptor comes from a woman aged 40 to 50 in good health and CMV-seropositive. Source material: PBMCs. CDR3 sequence: CAISSEQGSNTEAFF. The CDR3 DNA is TGTGCCATCAGCTCAGAACAGGGGTCGAACACTGAAGCTTTCTTT.